This T cell receptor (beta chain) was profiled in a study of cytomegalovirus exposure and HLA in healthy donors. Overall study: Prior work identified 120 million or so unique TCR beta sequences in 190 million or so T cells.

Note on this clone: Its matching antigen is unknown.

Vbeta (60) and Jbeta (13) primers were used in the PCR. Repertoires were generated with immunoSEQ multiplex PCR, while TCRdb's copy carries only in-frame clones and drops some. This sample carries 120,000 to 150,000 clones, 80% to 90% of them seen once, and the ten largest clones take 3.5% to 4.5%. Study findings and constraints: Using a false discovery rate of 0.05, a later analysis showed that approximately 16,000 TCR beta sequences were associated with HLA alleles. As confirmed in vitro, a few CMV-associated chains were specific for CMV antigens.

Germline CDR1 is SGDLS and CDR2 is YYNGEE. Between the trimmed V and J ends, which lost 3 bases and 4 bases, there was a span of 19 bases. The CDR3 has 16 residues. The receptor's source is a middle-aged woman in good health and CMV-seropositive. This rearrangement joins TRBV9 to TRBJ1-2, with D uncertain. The sequencing sample was made of PBMCs. The CDR3, as DNA: TGTGCCAGCAGCGCTCCTCGATACGGTACTCCCTATGGCTACACCTTC. Its protein product is CASSAPRYGTPYGYTF.